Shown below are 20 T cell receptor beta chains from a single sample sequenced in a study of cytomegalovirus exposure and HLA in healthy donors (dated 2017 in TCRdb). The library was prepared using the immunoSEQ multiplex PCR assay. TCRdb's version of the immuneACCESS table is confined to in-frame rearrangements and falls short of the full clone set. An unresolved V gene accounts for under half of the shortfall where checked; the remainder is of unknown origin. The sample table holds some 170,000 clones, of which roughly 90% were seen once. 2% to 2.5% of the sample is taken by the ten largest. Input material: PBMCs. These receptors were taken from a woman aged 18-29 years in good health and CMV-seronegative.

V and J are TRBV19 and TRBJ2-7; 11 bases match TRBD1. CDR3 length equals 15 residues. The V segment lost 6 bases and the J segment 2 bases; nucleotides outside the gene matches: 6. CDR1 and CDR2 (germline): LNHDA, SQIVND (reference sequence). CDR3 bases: TGTGCCAGTAGCTCACCGGGACAGGGGGCCTACGAGCAGTACTTC. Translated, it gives CASSSPGQGAYEQYF.

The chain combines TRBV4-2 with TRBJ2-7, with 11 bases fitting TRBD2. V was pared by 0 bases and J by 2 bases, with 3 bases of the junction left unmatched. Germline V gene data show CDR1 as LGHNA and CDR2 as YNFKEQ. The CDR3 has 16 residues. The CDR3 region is CASSQDGTSGPYEQYF. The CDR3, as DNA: TGTGCCAGCAGCCAAGATGGGACTAGCGGCCCCTACGAGCAGTACTTC.

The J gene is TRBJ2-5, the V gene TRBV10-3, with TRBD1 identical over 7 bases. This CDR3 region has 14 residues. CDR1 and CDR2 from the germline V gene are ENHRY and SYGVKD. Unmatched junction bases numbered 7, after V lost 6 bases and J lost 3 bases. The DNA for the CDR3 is TGTGCCATCAGCGGTAGTGGACAGGAAGAGACCCAGTACTTC. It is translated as CAISGSGQEETQYF.

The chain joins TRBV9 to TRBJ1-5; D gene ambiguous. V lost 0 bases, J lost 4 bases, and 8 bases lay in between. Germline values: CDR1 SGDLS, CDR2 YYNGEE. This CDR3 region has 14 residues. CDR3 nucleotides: TGTGCCAGCAGCGTAGGCGGATTGAATCAGCCCCAGCATTTT. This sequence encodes CASSVGGLNQPQHF.

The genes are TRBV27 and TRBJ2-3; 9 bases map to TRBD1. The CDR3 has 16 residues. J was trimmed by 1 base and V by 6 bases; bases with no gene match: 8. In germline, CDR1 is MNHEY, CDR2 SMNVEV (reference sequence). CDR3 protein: CASSRDRDRGTDTQYF. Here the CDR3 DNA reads TGTGCCAGCAGCCGCGACCGGGACAGGGGCACAGATACGCAGTATTTT.

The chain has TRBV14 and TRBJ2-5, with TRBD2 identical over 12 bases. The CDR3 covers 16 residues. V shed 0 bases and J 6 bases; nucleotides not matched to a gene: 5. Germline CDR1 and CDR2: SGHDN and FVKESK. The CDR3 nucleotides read TGTGCCAGCAGCCAAGAGCTAGCGGGAGGGCCGAAGACCCAGTACTTC. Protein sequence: CASSQELAGGPKTQYF.

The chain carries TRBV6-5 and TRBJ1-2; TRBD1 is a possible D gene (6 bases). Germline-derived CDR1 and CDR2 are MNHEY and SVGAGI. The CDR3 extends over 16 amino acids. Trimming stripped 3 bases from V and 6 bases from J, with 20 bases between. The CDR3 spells CASSYRPGHLTDGYTF. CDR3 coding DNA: TGTGCCAGCAGTTATCGACCGGGACACCTCACCGATGGCTACACCTTC.

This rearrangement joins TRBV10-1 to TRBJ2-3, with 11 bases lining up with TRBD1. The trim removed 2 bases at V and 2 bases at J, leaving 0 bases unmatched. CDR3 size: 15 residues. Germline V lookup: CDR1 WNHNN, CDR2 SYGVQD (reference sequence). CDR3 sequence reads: CASSEGQGATDTQYF. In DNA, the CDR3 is TGCGCCAGCAGTGAGGGACAGGGGGCCACAGATACGCAGTATTTT.

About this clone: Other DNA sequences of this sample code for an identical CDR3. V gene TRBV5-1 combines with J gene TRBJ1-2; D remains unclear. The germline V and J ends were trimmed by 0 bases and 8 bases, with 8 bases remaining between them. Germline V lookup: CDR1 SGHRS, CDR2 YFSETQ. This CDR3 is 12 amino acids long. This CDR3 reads CASSLAGNGYTF. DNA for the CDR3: TGCGCCAGCAGCTTGGCAGGAAACGGCTACACCTTC.

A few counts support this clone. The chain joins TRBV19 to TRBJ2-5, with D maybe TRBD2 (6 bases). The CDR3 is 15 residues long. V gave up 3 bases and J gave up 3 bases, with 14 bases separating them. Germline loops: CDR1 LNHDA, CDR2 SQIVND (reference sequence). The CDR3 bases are TGTGCCAGTAGTATTGTTGGCGTAGCGGAAGAGACCCAGTACTTC. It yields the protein CASSIVGVAEETQYF.

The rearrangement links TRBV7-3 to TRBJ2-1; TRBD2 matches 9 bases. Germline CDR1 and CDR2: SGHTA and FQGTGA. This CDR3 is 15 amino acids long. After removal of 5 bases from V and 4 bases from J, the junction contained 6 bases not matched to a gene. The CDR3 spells CASSTLAGPYNEQFF. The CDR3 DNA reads TGTGCCAGCAGCACCCTAGCGGGACCTTACAATGAGCAGTTCTTC.

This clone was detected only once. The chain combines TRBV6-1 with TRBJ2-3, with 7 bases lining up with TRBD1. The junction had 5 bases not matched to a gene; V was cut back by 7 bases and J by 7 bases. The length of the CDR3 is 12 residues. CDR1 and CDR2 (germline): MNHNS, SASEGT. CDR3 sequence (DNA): TGTGCCAGCACCCTGACAGGGTATACGCAGTATTTT. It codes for CASTLTGYTQYF.

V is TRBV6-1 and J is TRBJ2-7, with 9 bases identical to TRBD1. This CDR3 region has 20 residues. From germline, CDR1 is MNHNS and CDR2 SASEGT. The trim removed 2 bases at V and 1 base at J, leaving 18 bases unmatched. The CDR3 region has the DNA TGTGCCAGCAGTGAAAGATTACAGGGGGCGTTTCTAACTATATCCTACGAGCAGTACTTC. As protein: CASSERLQGAFLTISYEQYF.

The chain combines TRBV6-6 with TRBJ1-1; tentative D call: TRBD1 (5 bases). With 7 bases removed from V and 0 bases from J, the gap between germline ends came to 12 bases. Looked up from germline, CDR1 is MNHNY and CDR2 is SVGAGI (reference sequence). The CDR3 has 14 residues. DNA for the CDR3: TGTGCCAGCACGAGGCAGGACATGAACACTGAAGCTTTCTTT. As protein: CASTRQDMNTEAFF.

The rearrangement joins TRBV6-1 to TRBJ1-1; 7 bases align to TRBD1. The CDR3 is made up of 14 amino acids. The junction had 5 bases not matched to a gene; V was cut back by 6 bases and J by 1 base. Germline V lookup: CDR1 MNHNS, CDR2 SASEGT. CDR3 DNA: TGTGCCAGCAGGTCGGGACAGTGGAACACTGAAGCTTTCTTT. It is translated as CASRSGQWNTEAFF.

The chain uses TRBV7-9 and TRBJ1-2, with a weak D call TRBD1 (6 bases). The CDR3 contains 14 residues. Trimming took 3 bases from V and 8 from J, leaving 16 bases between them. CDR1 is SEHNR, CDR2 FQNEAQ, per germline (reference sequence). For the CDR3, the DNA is TGTGCCAGCAGCTTCAGGGGCCACTCCATCGGCTACACCTTC. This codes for CASSFRGHSIGYTF.

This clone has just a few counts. CDR3 coding DNA: TGTGCCAGCAGCAAACAGGATAGCAATCAGCCCCAGCATTTT. Protein: CASSKQDSNQPQHF. The chain couples TRBV7-9 to TRBJ1-5; maybe TRBD1 (5 bases). CDR3 size: 14 residues. Germline loops: CDR1 SEHNR, CDR2 FQNEAQ (reference sequence). With 5 bases removed from V and 0 bases from J, the gap between germline ends came to 8 bases.

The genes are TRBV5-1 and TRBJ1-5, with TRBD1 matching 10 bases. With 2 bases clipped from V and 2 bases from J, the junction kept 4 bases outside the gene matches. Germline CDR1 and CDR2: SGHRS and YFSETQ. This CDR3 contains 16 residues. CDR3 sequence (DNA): TGCGCCAGCAGCTTAAGCGGGACAGGGGGCAATCAGCCCCAGCATTTT. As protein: CASSLSGTGGNQPQHF.

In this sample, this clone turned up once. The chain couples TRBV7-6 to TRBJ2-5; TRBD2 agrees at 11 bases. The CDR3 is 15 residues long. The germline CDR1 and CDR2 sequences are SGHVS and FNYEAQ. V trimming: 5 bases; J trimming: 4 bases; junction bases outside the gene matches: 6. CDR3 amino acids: CASSLTSGSGETQYF. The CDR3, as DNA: TGTGCCAGCAGCCTTACTAGCGGGAGTGGAGAGACCCAGTACTTC.

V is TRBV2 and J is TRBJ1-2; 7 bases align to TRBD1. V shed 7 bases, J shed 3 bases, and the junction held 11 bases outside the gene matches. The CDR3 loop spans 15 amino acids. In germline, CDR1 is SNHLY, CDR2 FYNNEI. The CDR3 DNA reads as TGTGCCAGCACTGGGCTGACAGGGAGTGACTATGGCTACACCTTC. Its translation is CASTGLTGSDYGYTF.